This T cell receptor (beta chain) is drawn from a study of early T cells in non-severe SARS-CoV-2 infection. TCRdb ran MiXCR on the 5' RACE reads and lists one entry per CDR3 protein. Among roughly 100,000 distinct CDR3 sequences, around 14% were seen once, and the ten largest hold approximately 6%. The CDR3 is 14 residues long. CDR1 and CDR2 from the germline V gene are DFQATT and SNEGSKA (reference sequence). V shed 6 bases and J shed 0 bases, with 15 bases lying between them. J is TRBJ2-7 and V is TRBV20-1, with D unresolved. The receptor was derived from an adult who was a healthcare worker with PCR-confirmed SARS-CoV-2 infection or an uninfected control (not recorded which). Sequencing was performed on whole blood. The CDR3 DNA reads TGCAGTGCAAGGGCAGTCGTGAGCTCCTACGAGCAGTACTTC. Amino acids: CSARAVVSSYEQYF.